Presented here are 31 T cell receptor beta chains from one specimen sequenced in a study of CD8+ T cells in alopecia areata. Extracted from the samples, RNA was reverse transcribed into cDNA to serve as the sequencing template. Profiling relied on immunoSEQ multiplex PCR, and the TCRdb table lists in-frame clones only, not all of them. The sample consists of under 300,000 clones, under 80% of them appearing once. This sample comprised CD4+ T cells sorted from blood, obtained at week 0. These receptors were collected from a human donor with alopecia areata.

The rearrangement links TRBV7-9 to TRBJ2-5; 7 positions agree with TRBD2. Losses at the gene ends were 2 bases for V and 5 bases for J; bases not matched to a gene: 8. The germline gives CDR1 SEHNR, CDR2 FQNEAQ (reference sequence). This CDR3 is 15 amino acids long. CDR3 region: CASSLSGGVLETQYF. The CDR3 DNA reads as TGTGCCAGCAGCTTAAGTGGGGGGGTCTTGGAGACCCAGTACTTC.

This chain connects TRBV11-2 to TRBJ1-1; 8 nucleotides align to TRBD1. CDR1 is SGHAT and CDR2 is FQNNGV in the germline V gene. CDR3 length: 13 amino acids. The J segment lost 10 bases and the V segment lost 3 bases, leaving 7 bases of the junction unmatched. The DNA for the CDR3 is TGTGCCAGCAGCTTCTCGGGACAGGAGCGAGCTTTCTTT. This sequence encodes CASSFSGQERAFF.

As DNA, the CDR3 is TGCGCCAGCAGCCTTCCAGGGACAAACACTGAAGCTTTCTTT. Translated: CASSLPGTNTEAFF. This rearrangement joins TRBV5-1 to TRBJ1-1; perhaps TRBD1 as D (6 bases). Deletions cut 4 bases from V and 2 bases from J, with 12 bases between. Germline V gene lookup returns CDR1 SGHRS and CDR2 YFSETQ. The CDR3 length is 14 residues.

V and J are TRBV7-2 and TRBJ1-3; the D is unclear. The germline V gene encodes CDR1 SGHTA and CDR2 FQGNSA. The germline V and J ends were trimmed by 1 base and 0 bases, with 7 bases remaining between them. CDR3 length equals 15 residues. DNA for the CDR3: TGTGCCAGCAGCTTAGAGAGGATCTCTGGAAACACCATATATTTT. This codes for CASSLERISGNTIYF.

The J gene is TRBJ1-2, the V gene TRBV19; maybe TRBD1 (6 bases). The CDR3 contains 13 residues. Germline V gives CDR1 LNHDA, CDR2 SQIVND (reference sequence). Trimming removed 5 bases from V and 2 bases from J, with 9 bases in between. The CDR3 protein is CASSVDRNYGYTF. CDR3 nucleotide sequence: TGTGCCAGTAGTGTCGACAGGAACTATGGCTACACCTTC.

The V and J genes are TRBV5-1 and TRBJ1-6; D is unresolved. CDR1 SGHRS and CDR2 YFSETQ come from the germline V gene. The V end lost 0 bases, the J end lost 7 bases, and 11 bases lay between the germline ends. This CDR3 comprises 15 residues. The CDR3 loop is CASSLEPQTNSPLHF. CDR3 bases: TGCGCCAGCAGCTTGGAGCCACAGACAAATTCACCCCTCCACTTT.

This sequence joins TRBV29-1 and TRBJ1-2; D gene uncertain. The V end was cut by 2 bases, the J end by 4 bases, with 8 bases between. Per the germline V gene, CDR1 is SQVTM and CDR2 is ANQGSEA. CDR3 length equals 12 residues. For the CDR3, the DNA is TGCAGCGTTGAAAAGGGATCCTATGGCTACACCTTC. Protein: CSVEKGSYGYTF.

In its sample, this clone was seen a few times. This chain uses TRBV6-5 with TRBJ1-1, with D uncertain. The germline V and J ends were trimmed by 7 bases and 5 bases, with 17 bases remaining between them. Germline CDR1 MNHEY, CDR2 SVGAGI. The CDR3 is made up of 14 amino acids. The CDR3 coding sequence is TGTGCCAGCACCTCTCGTCTCGGCGAGACTGAAGCTTTCTTT. It yields the protein CASTSRLGETEAFF.

The genes are TRBV5-6 and TRBJ1-5; tentative D call: TRBD1 (6 bases). The length of the CDR3 is 17 residues. The germline V gene encodes CDR1 SGHDT and CDR2 YYEEEE. Trimming stripped 0 bases from V and 2 bases from J, with 15 bases between. CDR3 nucleotide sequence: TGTGCCAGCAGCTTGGGATACGGCAGGGGCGGCAATCAGCCCCAGCATTTT. It specifies CASSLGYGRGGNQPQHF.

Only a few counts were recorded for this clone. The chain combines TRBV6-5 with TRBJ1-6; TRBD1 aligns across 9 bases. Germline-derived CDR1 and CDR2 are MNHEY and SVGAGI. CDR3 size: 15 residues. The junction had 9 bases not matched to a gene; V was cut back by 6 bases and J by 9 bases. The CDR3 DNA reads TGTGCCAGCAGGCAGACACAGGGGGCCCGTTCACCCCTCCACTTT. It codes for CASRQTQGARSPLHF.

This clone was seen a few times. The same CDR3 can be traced to other DNA sequences in this sample. V usage is TRBV5-1 and J usage is TRBJ1-1; D is undetermined. V lost 0 bases to trimming and J lost 2 bases, with 11 bases between them. The CDR3 is 15 residues long. Looked up from germline, CDR1 is SGHRS and CDR2 is YFSETQ. CDR3 coding DNA: TGCGCCAGCAGCTTGGATGGCCGCCCTAACACTGAAGCTTTCTTT. It codes for CASSLDGRPNTEAFF.

The chain couples TRBV12-5 to TRBJ1-6, with D maybe TRBD1 (6 bases). CDR1 and CDR2 (germline): LGHNT, FRNRAP. Trimming removed 10 bases from V and 9 bases from J, with 19 bases in between. The CDR3 is made up of 14 amino acids. The CDR3 sequence is CATRREGEGSPLHF. DNA for the CDR3: TGTGCTACCCGGAGAGAGGGGGAGGGTTCACCCCTCCACTTT.

The gene calls are TRBV6-5 and TRBJ2-1; D might be TRBD1 (6 bases). Deletions cut 5 bases from V and 8 bases from J, with 13 bases between. Per the germline V gene, CDR1 is MNHEY and CDR2 is SVGAGI. There are 13 residues in the CDR3. The CDR3 sequence is CASSAPQGYEQFF. The DNA for the CDR3 is TGTGCCAGCAGTGCGCCACAGGGATATGAGCAGTTCTTC.

This chain joins TRBV20-1 and TRBJ2-5; 7 nucleotides align to TRBD2. Germline loops: CDR1 DFQATT, CDR2 SNEGSKA (reference sequence). The CDR3 extends over 11 amino acids. CDR3 sequence: CRATGGETQYF. CDR3 coding DNA: TGCAGAGCCACGGGGGGTGAGACCCAGTACTTC.

This chain links TRBV7-2 with TRBJ2-7; D might be TRBD2 (5 bases). The CDR3 is 14 amino acids. Germline CDR1 is SGHTA and CDR2 is FQGNSA. The ends were cut back, 5 bases at V and 5 bases at J, with 16 bases in the middle. The CDR3 sequence is CASSRSWRGNEQYF. CDR3 nucleotide sequence: TGTGCCAGCAGCCGTTCGTGGAGAGGGAACGAGCAGTACTTC.

The chain couples TRBV9 to TRBJ2-1, with TRBD2 identical over 10 bases. Germline values: CDR1 SGDLS, CDR2 YYNGEE. The ends lost 3 bases at V and 9 bases at J; junction bases unmatched: 9. This CDR3 is 15 amino acids long. The CDR3 region has the DNA TGTGCCAGCAGCGCGTTACCGGGACTAGCGTTTGAGCAGTTCTTC. Protein product: CASSALPGLAFEQFF.

The V call is TRBV30, the J call TRBJ2-1; D is perhaps TRBD2 (5 bases). From germline, CDR1 is GTSNPN and CDR2 SVGIG (reference sequence). Trimming shortened V by 2 bases and J by 11 bases, and 10 bases separated the two germline ends. CDR3 length: 11 amino acids. CDR3 nucleotide sequence: TGTGCCTGGAGTTCTACTAGGAAGCAGTTCTTC. Residues: CAWSSTRKQFF. Complete variable domain (other parts from reference TRBV30 and TRBJ2-1): SQTIHQWPATLVQPVGSPLSLECTVEGTSNPNLYWYRQAAGRGLQLLFYSVGIGQISSEVPQNLSASRPQDRQFILSSKKLLLSDSGFYLCAWSSTRKQFFGPGTRLTVL.

This clone was counted a single time. For the CDR3, the DNA is TGTGCCAGCAGCCCCCTTGGAGGGGGAAGGGAGACCCAGTACTTC. As protein: CASSPLGGGRETQYF. The gene calls are TRBV7-2 and TRBJ2-5; D tentatively fits TRBD1 or TRBD2 (6 bases each). The CDR3 totals 15 residues. V was trimmed by 5 bases and J by 5 bases, leaving 18 bases between them. Looked up from germline, CDR1 is SGHTA and CDR2 is FQGNSA.

V is TRBV9 and J is TRBJ1-6; no definite D call. CDR3 length equals 14 residues. V gave up 0 bases and J gave up 8 bases, with 9 bases separating them. Per germline, CDR1 SGDLS and CDR2 YYNGEE. This chain's CDR3 is CASSVAGSDSPLHF. CDR3 bases: TGTGCCAGCAGCGTAGCCGGATCGGATTCACCCCTCCACTTT. The variable domain in full, completed from reference TRBV9 and TRBJ1-6, reads DSGVTQTPKHLITATGQRVTLRCSPRSGDLSVYWYQQSLDQGLQFLIQYYNGEERAKGNILERFSAQQFPDLHSELNLSSLELGDSALYFCASSVAGSDSPLHFGNGTRLTVT.

The CDR3 region has the DNA TGTGCCACCAGCGCCGAGGGAATGGCGAACACCATATATTTT. It encodes CATSAEGMANTIYF. The rearrangement joins TRBV15 to TRBJ1-3; D remains ambiguous. The CDR3 runs 14 residues. Germline V gene sequence: CDR1 LNHNV, CDR2 YYDKDF (reference sequence). V was pared by 5 bases and J by 7 bases, with 15 bases between.

This clone was seen only a few times. The chain carries TRBV30 and TRBJ1-6; D unclear. The length of the CDR3 is 13 residues. The germline V gene has CDR1 GTSNPN and CDR2 SVGIG (reference sequence). Trimming pared 5 bases from V and 10 bases from J, leaving 15 bases between. The CDR3 coding sequence is TGTGCCTGGCTTGACACCCACGGGTCACCCCTCCACTTT. Protein: CAWLDTHGSPLHF.

The rearrangement uses TRBV9 and TRBJ2-2, with 8 bases fitting TRBD1. Per germline, CDR1 SGDLS and CDR2 YYNGEE. This CDR3 has 16 residues. Trimming removed 3 bases from V and 1 base from J; junction bases left unmatched: 5. The CDR3 DNA reads TGTGCCAGCAGCGGACCTGGACAGGGGAACACCGGGGAGCTGTTTTTT. Translation: CASSGPGQGNTGELFF.

The chain uses TRBV30 and TRBJ2-5, with a tentative D call TRBD2 (5 bases). The V and J ends lost 4 bases and 7 bases respectively, with 16 bases between them. Germline V gene lookup returns CDR1 GTSNPN and CDR2 SVGIG (reference sequence). CDR3 size: 13 residues. The DNA for the CDR3 is TGTGCCTGGAACAGAGGCGGTGGAGGGACCCAGTACTTC. It yields the protein CAWNRGGGGTQYF.

V usage is TRBV1 and J usage is TRBJ1-2; TRBD1, the table's D call, was not compared with the DNA. TRBV1 is described as a pseudogene. The CDR3 is 16 amino acids. CDR3: CTSSQVPGQGSCGYTF. CDR3 in DNA: TGCACCAGCAGCCAAGTGCCGGGACAGGGTAGTTGTGGCTACACCTTC.

This clone was observed once. The genes are TRBV9 and TRBJ2-5, with 9 bases matching TRBD1. The germline V gene encodes CDR1 SGDLS and CDR2 YYNGEE. The CDR3 is 14 amino acids. The junction had 4 bases not matched to a gene; V was cut back by 0 bases and J by 7 bases. The DNA of the CDR3 is TGTGCCAGCAGCGTAGCACAGGGGGCCGGGACCCAGTACTTC. Protein product: CASSVAQGAGTQYF.

J is TRBJ2-3 and V is TRBV30; TRBD2 aligns across 7 bases. The germline V gene encodes CDR1 GTSNPN and CDR2 SVGIG (reference sequence). The CDR3 covers 14 residues. V was clipped by 1 base and J by 4 bases; unmatched bases: 5. The chain's CDR3 is CAWSGTRPPDTQYF. In DNA form, the CDR3 reads TGTGCCTGGAGTGGGACTAGGCCCCCAGATACGCAGTATTTT.

The V gene is TRBV7-2, the J gene TRBJ1-1, with 7 bases identical to TRBD1. The CDR3 is 13 amino acids. CDR1 and CDR2 from the germline V gene are SGHTA and FQGNSA. Losses at the gene ends were 11 bases for V and 1 base for J; bases not matched to a gene: 7. The CDR3 reads CAGRQGQNTEAFF. In DNA, the CDR3 is TGTGCCGGACGACAGGGCCAGAACACTGAAGCTTTCTTT.

The rearrangement joins TRBV30 to TRBJ1-4; possibly TRBD1 for D (5 bases). The germline V and J ends were trimmed by 6 bases and 4 bases, with 15 bases remaining between them. Germline V gene data show CDR1 as GTSNPN and CDR2 as SVGIG (reference sequence). The CDR3 covers 14 residues. The DNA of the CDR3 is TGTGCCTGTTCCGGGACGGTCGTTAATGAAAAACTGTTTTTT. Protein: CACSGTVVNEKLFF.

The genes are TRBV30 and TRBJ1-1, with D tentatively TRBD1 (5 bases). Per germline, CDR1 GTSNPN and CDR2 SVGIG (reference sequence). V lost 1 base, J lost 4 bases, and 7 bases lay in between. This CDR3 is 12 amino acids long. The CDR3 loop reads CAWSDGGTEAFF. The CDR3 region has the DNA TGTGCCTGGAGTGATGGGGGCACTGAAGCTTTCTTT.

The genes are TRBV5-6 and TRBJ2-1; D gene uncertain. The CDR3 has 19 residues. Trimming cost V 1 base and J 2 bases, with 22 bases left between them. CDR1 and CDR2 from the germline V gene are SGHDT and YYEEEE. The CDR3, as DNA: TGTGCCAGCAGCTTGTTGTCCAAAACCGGGCCCCGAGCCTACAATGAGCAGTTCTTC. Its protein product is CASSLLSKTGPRAYNEQFF.

The chain couples TRBV28 to TRBJ2-7; D unclear. The CDR3 length is 12 residues. Germline V lookup: CDR1 MDHEN, CDR2 SYDVKM. The V gene lost 4 bases and the J gene lost 4 bases, with 8 bases spanning the gap. CDR3 bases: TGTGCCAGCAGTTCCGTTTCGTACGAGCAGTACTTC. Protein: CASSSVSYEQYF.